These T cell receptor beta chains were read from a single sample in a study of radiotherapy plus CTLA-4 blockade in lung cancer. Profiled with immunoSEQ multiplex PCR; TCRdb holds only in-frame clones, not every one. The table lists 85,000 to 120,000 clones, more than 75% of them singletons, with less than 2.5% in the top ten. Sample: peripheral blood, taken from a patient treated with radiotherapy plus ipilimumab. These receptors were collected from a human donor with non-small cell lung cancer that progressed on radiotherapy plus ipilimumab. Some clones in this sample may be carry-over from other donors' samples. CDR3s include the opening cysteine and the closing phenylalanine or tryptophan. D genes are given only for firm matches. Clone size is shown for a subset of rows, as once, few, many or a class of expanded clone.

abundance: NA; j_gene: TRBJ1-6; d_gene: NA; v_gene: TRBV19; CDR3aa: CASRGGGASSSYNSPLHF; CDR3nt: TGTGCCAGTCGCGGAGGAGGGGCGTCGAGCTCCTATAATTCACCCCTCCACTTT
abundance: NA; j_gene: TRBJ2-3; d_gene: NA; v_gene: TRBV7-9; CDR3aa: CASSFRGTWGTDTQYF; CDR3nt: TGTGCCAGCAGCTTCAGAGGCACCTGGGGGACAGATACGCAGTATTTT
abundance: NA; j_gene: TRBJ2-5; d_gene: NA; v_gene: TRBV7-2; CDR3aa: CASSSRDLETQYF; CDR3nt: TGTGCCAGCAGCTCCCGTGACTTAGAGACCCAGTACTTC
abundance: NA; j_gene: TRBJ1-6; d_gene: NA; v_gene: TRBV14; CDR3aa: CASSLGSQIGSPLHF; CDR3nt: TGTGCCAGCAGCCTTGGGTCGCAAATCGGTTCACCCCTCCACTTT
abundance: NA; j_gene: TRBJ2-2; d_gene: NA; v_gene: TRBV9; CDR3aa: CASSPHFPATTPNTGELFF; CDR3nt: TGTGCCAGCAGCCCACACTTCCCCGCAACAACTCCGAACACCGGGGAGCTGTTTTTT
abundance: NA; j_gene: TRBJ2-4; d_gene: NA; v_gene: TRBV5-6; CDR3aa: CASSLGTGEVWKNIQYF; CDR3nt: TGTGCCAGCAGCTTGGGGACCGGGGAGGTTTGGAAAAACATTCAGTACTTC
abundance: NA; j_gene: TRBJ1-3; d_gene: NA; v_gene: TRBV11-2; CDR3aa: CASSFTRTMAGNTIYF; CDR3nt: TGTGCCAGCAGCTTTACCAGGACAATGGCTGGAAACACCATATATTTT
abundance: NA; j_gene: TRBJ1-4; d_gene: NA; v_gene: TRBV7-8; CDR3aa: CASSLRAQSNEKLFF; CDR3nt: TGTGCCAGCAGCTTGCGGGCACAGTCAAATGAAAAACTGTTTTTT
abundance: NA; j_gene: TRBJ2-1; d_gene: TRBD2; v_gene: TRBV18; CDR3aa: CASSPTSGGAFEQFF; CDR3nt: TGTGCCAGCTCACCTACTAGCGGGGGGGCATTCGAGCAGTTCTTC
abundance: NA; j_gene: TRBJ1-1; d_gene: NA; v_gene: TRBV6-6; CDR3aa: CASCRGVIAEAFF; CDR3nt: TGTGCCAGCTGTAGGGGGGTCATCGCTGAAGCTTTCTTT
abundance: NA; j_gene: TRBJ1-5; d_gene: NA; v_gene: TRBV15; CDR3aa: CATSRDRGRQRNQPQHF; CDR3nt: TGTGCCACCAGCAGAGATCGAGGGCGACAGAGGAATCAGCCCCAGCATTTT
abundance: NA; j_gene: TRBJ2-2; d_gene: TRBD1; v_gene: TRBV28; CDR3aa: CASWDRANTGELFF; CDR3nt: TGTGCCAGCTGGGACAGGGCGAACACCGGGGAGCTGTTTTTT
abundance: NA; j_gene: TRBJ1-5; d_gene: NA; v_gene: TRBV6-1; CDR3aa: CASSIDQGNQPQHF; CDR3nt: TGTGCCAGCAGTATTGATCAGGGTAATCAGCCCCAGCATTTT
abundance: NA; j_gene: TRBJ1-2; d_gene: NA; v_gene: TRBV18; CDR3aa: CASSPLQIEYGYTF; CDR3nt: TGTGCCAGCTCACCGCTACAAATCGAGTATGGCTACACCTTC
abundance: NA; j_gene: TRBJ2-7; d_gene: NA; v_gene: TRBV6-1; CDR3aa: CASRIGGSYEQYF; CDR3nt: TGTGCCAGCAGAATAGGGGGCTCCTACGAGCAGTACTTC
abundance: NA; j_gene: TRBJ1-1; d_gene: NA; v_gene: TRBV10-2; CDR3aa: CASSVRENTEAFF; CDR3nt: TGCGCCAGCAGTGTCAGGGAGAACACTGAAGCTTTCTTT
abundance: NA; j_gene: TRBJ2-2; d_gene: NA; v_gene: TRBV7-2; CDR3aa: CASSPNSIGFGELFF; CDR3nt: TGTGCCAGCAGCCCCAATTCGATTGGGTTCGGGGAGCTGTTTTTT
abundance: NA; j_gene: TRBJ1-2; d_gene: TRBD1; v_gene: TRBV11-2; CDR3aa: CASSPDNRGDDGYTF; CDR3nt: TGTGCCAGCAGCCCCGACAACAGGGGAGATGACGGCTACACCTTC
abundance: NA; j_gene: TRBJ2-7; d_gene: NA; v_gene: TRBV15; CDR3aa: CATSRDKGGSYEQYF; CDR3nt: TGTGCCACCAGCAGAGATAAAGGGGGCTCCTACGAGCAGTACTTC
abundance: NA; j_gene: TRBJ2-2; d_gene: NA; v_gene: TRBV7-3; CDR3aa: CASSLIPNTGELFF; CDR3nt: TGTGCCAGCAGCTTAATACCCAACACCGGGGAGCTGTTTTTT
abundance: NA; j_gene: TRBJ1-6; d_gene: TRBD1; v_gene: TRBV15; CDR3aa: CATSRGTGDSPLHF; CDR3nt: TGTGCCACCAGTCGAGGGACAGGGGATTCACCCCTCCACTTT
abundance: NA; j_gene: TRBJ2-2; d_gene: NA; v_gene: TRBV7-3; CDR3aa: CASSTLESGELFF; CDR3nt: TGTGCCAGCAGCACACTAGAGTCCGGGGAGCTGTTTTTT
abundance: NA; j_gene: TRBJ2-1; d_gene: TRBD2; v_gene: TRBV7-9; CDR3aa: CASSLGGGSYNEQFF; CDR3nt: TGTGCCAGCAGCTTGGGCGGGGGCTCCTACAATGAGCAGTTCTTC
abundance: medium-sized; j_gene: TRBJ2-7; d_gene: TRBD1; v_gene: TRBV10-3; CDR3aa: CATMTGNGYEQYF; CDR3nt: TGTGCCACCATGACAGGGAATGGCTACGAGCAGTACTTC
abundance: NA; j_gene: TRBJ2-7; d_gene: TRBD1; v_gene: TRBV5-7; CDR3aa: CASSDRVSYEQYF; CDR3nt: TGTGCCAGCAGCGACAGGGTGAGTTACGAGCAGTACTTC
abundance: NA; j_gene: TRBJ2-7; d_gene: TRBD1; v_gene: TRBV4-3; CDR3aa: CASSRLTGGIYEQYF; CDR3nt: TGCGCCAGCAGCCGCCTGACAGGGGGAATCTACGAGCAGTACTTC
abundance: NA; j_gene: TRBJ1-2; d_gene: TRBD1; v_gene: TRBV6-5; CDR3aa: CASSHGQGNYGYTF; CDR3nt: TGTGCCAGCAGCCACGGACAGGGAAACTATGGCTACACCTTC
abundance: NA; j_gene: TRBJ2-1; d_gene: TRBD2; v_gene: TRBV27; CDR3aa: CASSPSTSGGAAEQFF; CDR3nt: TGTGCCAGCAGTCCGTCGACTAGCGGGGGGGCCGCTGAGCAGTTCTTC
abundance: NA; j_gene: TRBJ2-7; d_gene: NA; v_gene: TRBV27; CDR3aa: CASRLQDGTYEQYF; CDR3nt: TGTGCCAGCAGACTTCAGGACGGAACCTACGAGCAGTACTTC
abundance: NA; j_gene: TRBJ2-1; d_gene: NA; v_gene: TRBV7-2; CDR3aa: CASIGPQVGGKGEQFF; CDR3nt: TGTGCCAGCATCGGCCCTCAGGTGGGGGGAAAGGGTGAGCAGTTCTTC
abundance: NA; j_gene: TRBJ1-2; d_gene: TRBD1; v_gene: TRBV5-4; CDR3aa: CASSCQSGQGESCYGYTF; CDR3nt: TGTGCCAGCAGCTGCCAATCCGGACAGGGGGAATCATGCTATGGCTACACCTTC
abundance: NA; j_gene: TRBJ1-1; d_gene: NA; v_gene: TRBV6-1; CDR3aa: CASSEHGSTEAFF; CDR3nt: TGTGCCAGCAGTGAACACGGGAGCACTGAAGCTTTCTTT
abundance: NA; j_gene: TRBJ1-1; d_gene: NA; v_gene: TRBV11-2; CDR3aa: CASSSLYSSVNTEAFF; CDR3nt: TGTGCCAGCAGCTCCTTGTACTCGTCTGTGAACACTGAAGCTTTCTTT
abundance: NA; j_gene: TRBJ1-5; d_gene: TRBD1; v_gene: TRBV5-1; CDR3aa: CASSRGQGDQPQHF; CDR3nt: TGCGCCAGCAGCCGGGGACAGGGAGACCAGCCCCAGCATTTT
abundance: NA; j_gene: TRBJ2-5; d_gene: NA; v_gene: TRBV1; CDR3aa: CTSSQRGATPGGETQYF; CDR3nt: TGCACCAGCAGCCAACGAGGGGCGACCCCCGGTGGAGAGACCCAGTACTTC
abundance: few; j_gene: TRBJ2-1; d_gene: TRBD2; v_gene: TRBV6-4; CDR3aa: CATRTSGGDYRFAYNEQFF; CDR3nt: TGTGCCACCCGGACTAGCGGGGGGGATTACAGGTTTGCCTACAATGAGCAGTTCTTC
abundance: NA; j_gene: TRBJ2-2; d_gene: NA; v_gene: TRBV5-1; CDR3aa: CASSLGNPRELFF; CDR3nt: TGCGCCAGCAGCTTAGGTAACCCCCGGGAGCTGTTTTTT
abundance: NA; j_gene: TRBJ1-6; d_gene: NA; v_gene: TRBV9; CDR3aa: CASSALVSGTLRSPLHF; CDR3nt: TGTGCCAGCAGCGCCCTAGTTTCAGGCACCTTAAGGTCACCCCTCCACTTT
abundance: NA; j_gene: TRBJ1-2; d_gene: NA; v_gene: TRBV27; CDR3aa: CASSLGPGDYGYTF; CDR3nt: TGTGCCAGCAGTTTAGGGCCAGGGGACTATGGCTACACCTTC
abundance: NA; j_gene: TRBJ1-4; d_gene: TRBD1; v_gene: TRBV7-9; CDR3aa: CASSYRQGARKLFF; CDR3nt: TGTGCCAGCAGCTACAGACAGGGGGCGAGAAAACTGTTTTTT